These 7 T cell receptor beta chains share one sample of origin, sequenced in a study of T cell changes during pregnancy in multiple sclerosis. Using immunoSEQ multiplex PCR, the repertoire was profiled, and TCRdb retains in-frame clones only, with some absent. The sample lists tens of thousands of clones, 91% occurring once. This sample comprised CD8+ T cells from peripheral blood mononuclear cells, obtained in the second trimester of pregnancy. All receptors come from a female donor with multiple sclerosis, enrolled in a pregnancy study.

This clone was counted a single time. The chain carries TRBV9 and TRBJ1-2, with a weak D call TRBD1 (6 bases). CDR1 and CDR2 (germline): SGDLS, YYNGEE. CDR3 length: 14 amino acids. V was trimmed by 5 bases and J by 4 bases, leaving 15 bases between them. CDR3 nucleotide sequence: TGTGCCAGCAGTAATCTACAGGGCCCCTATGGCTACACCTTC. It codes for CASSNLQGPYGYTF.

This rearrangement joins TRBV7-9 to TRBJ2-1, with 7 bases fitting TRBD1. Germline trimming cut 5 bases from V and 10 bases from J; bases unmatched to any gene: 5. The CDR3 has 12 amino acids. Germline CDR1 reads SEHNR; CDR2 reads FQNEAQ (reference sequence). This CDR3 reads CASSQGQREQFF. DNA for the CDR3: TGTGCCAGCAGCCAGGGACAGCGGGAGCAGTTCTTC.

The chain recombines TRBV2 with TRBJ1-1, with TRBD1 matching over 8 bases. Germline loops: CDR1 SNHLY, CDR2 FYNNEI. V was clipped by 2 bases and J by 4 bases; unmatched bases: 3. The CDR3 totals 14 residues. CDR3 DNA: TGTGCCAGCAGTGAACGGACAGGGCGCACTGAAGCTTTCTTT. Residues: CASSERTGRTEAFF.

The chain is built from TRBV7-6 and TRBJ2-6, with TRBD1 identical over 9 bases. Germline trimming cut 4 bases from V and 4 bases from J; bases unmatched to any gene: 20. From germline, CDR1 is SGHVS and CDR2 FNYEAQ. The CDR3 runs to 21 residues. CDR3 DNA: TGTGCCAGCAGCTGGAGCTCGCATTACGGGACAGGGAGCGGAGGGGCCAACGTCCTGACTTTC. This translates into CASSWSSHYGTGSGGANVLTF.

This clone counts as medium-sized. The chain employs TRBV5-4 and TRBJ2-2, with TRBD2 as a possible D gene (5 bases). Trimming cost V 4 bases and J 2 bases, with 12 bases left between them. CDR3 length: 15 residues. Germline V gene lookup returns CDR1 SGHNT and CDR2 YYREEE (reference sequence). DNA of the CDR3: TGTGCCAGCAGCGCGGACTTAGCTAACACCGGGGAGCTGTTTTTT. This gives the protein CASSADLANTGELFF.

The rearrangement joins TRBV14 to TRBJ1-6; D possibly corresponds to TRBD1 (6 bases). The V gene lost 6 bases and the J gene lost 8 bases, with 11 bases spanning the gap. The CDR3 length is 13 residues. CDR1 is SGHDN, CDR2 FVKESK, per germline. The CDR3 reads CASRATGDSPLHF. The CDR3 DNA reads TGTGCCAGCAGAGCGACAGGCGATTCACCCCTCCACTTT.

This clone has a handful of counts. The chain recombines TRBV7-8 with TRBJ1-5, with unresolved D. Trimming took off 1 base at V and 1 base at J, with 11 bases between the two ends. From germline, CDR1 is SGHVS and CDR2 FQNEAQ. The CDR3 consists of 16 residues. The CDR3 loop is CASSLVGPGSNQPQHF. The CDR3 DNA reads as TGTGCCAGCAGCTTAGTCGGTCCCGGGAGCAATCAGCCCCAGCATTTT.